These 27 T cell receptor beta chains were sequenced from one sample in a study of T cells in Graves' hyperthyroidism and ophthalmopathy. TCR beta CDR3 region amplification was performed from RNA transcripts. The study used the HTBI primer set for a first-round RT-PCR of the TCR CDR3. Each CDR3 protein is one row after TCRdb ran MiXCR on the multiplex PCR reads. The profile covers hundreds of thousands of distinct CDR3 sequences, with roughly 15% appearing a single time and less than 15% taken by the ten largest. The specimen sequenced was blood. The source of these receptors is a man between 18 and 35 years old with Graves' ophthalmopathy.

This clonotype has only a few counts. The J gene is TRBJ2-1, the V gene TRBV18; 9 bases fit TRBD2. Trimming removed 2 bases from V and 0 bases from J; junction bases left unmatched: 8. The germline V gene encodes CDR1 KGHSH and CDR2 LQKENI. The CDR3 spans 18 residues. The CDR3 DNA is TGTGCCAGCTCACCAAATGTCCTAGCGGGGAGCTCCTACAATGAGCAGTTCTTC. Amino acids: CASSPNVLAGSSYNEQFF.

Notes on this clonotype: The junction does not match germline at one end; this may be a read error. This rearrangement joins TRBV7-9 to TRBJ1-5, with TRBD1 as a possible D gene (5 bases). The CDR3 runs 16 residues. Germline lookup yields CDR1 SEHNR and CDR2 FQNEAQ (reference sequence). CDR3 sequence reads: CVSSPGGPDSNQPQHF. As DNA, the CDR3 is TGTGTCAGCAGCCCCGGGGGACCAGATAGCAATCAGCCCCAGCATTTT.

This clonotype was detected ten times or more. The chain uses TRBV18 and TRBJ2-5; no clear D gene. V lost 0 bases and J lost 0, with 11 bases in between. The V gene's germline CDR1 is KGHSH and CDR2 LQKENI. This CDR3 has 16 residues. CDR3 in DNA: TGTGCCAGCTCACCACCTTCTCAGACCCACCAAGAGACCCAGTACTTC. It codes for CASSPPSQTHQETQYF.

This clonotype was observed at least ten times. The rearrangement links TRBV7-8 to TRBJ1-5; D ambiguous. The CDR3 totals 15 residues. Deletions cut 1 base from V and 5 bases from J, with 12 bases between. The germline V gene has CDR1 SGHVS and CDR2 FQNEAQ. The CDR3 loop is CASSLETGLDQPQHF. The CDR3 region has the DNA TGTGCCAGCAGCTTAGAAACGGGGTTGGATCAGCCCCAGCATTTT.

J is TRBJ2-5 and V is TRBV7-9; 14 nucleotides line up with TRBD2. The CDR3 extends over 17 amino acids. Germline V gives CDR1 SEHNR, CDR2 FQNEAQ (reference sequence). The junction had 11 bases not matched to a gene; V was cut back by 6 bases and J by 5 bases. Here the CDR3 DNA reads TGTGCCAGCAGATCGGCGACTAGCGGGGGGGCTGGTGAGACCCAGTACTTC. Translating it yields CASRSATSGGAGETQYF.

This clonotype was seen a few times. V gene TRBV9 combines with J gene TRBJ2-1; D unresolved. Germline-derived CDR1 and CDR2 are SGDLS and YYNGEE. The CDR3 runs 16 residues. Between the trimmed V and J ends, which lost 3 bases and 8 bases, there was a span of 21 bases. The CDR3 region is CASSGDRAEMEYEQFF. The CDR3 DNA follows: TGTGCCAGCAGCGGAGACCGGGCCGAGATGGAGTATGAGCAGTTCTTC.

The chain carries TRBV7-9 and TRBJ1-2; D uncertain. Germline lookup yields CDR1 SEHNR and CDR2 FQNEAQ (reference sequence). The CDR3 runs 14 residues. With 3 bases removed from V and 5 bases from J, the gap between germline ends came to 13 bases. CDR3 in amino acids: CASSLGGPLYGYTF. The CDR3 DNA sequence: TGTGCCAGCAGCTTGGGCGGACCTTTATATGGCTACACCTTC.

In DNA, the CDR3 is TGTGCCAGTAGTATATTGGGGACTGTCAGCACAGATACGCAGTATTTT. Amino acids: CASSILGTVSTDTQYF. The V gene is TRBV19, the J gene TRBJ2-3, with D maybe TRBD2 (6 bases). This CDR3 has 16 residues. Germline V gives CDR1 LNHDA, CDR2 SQIVND (reference sequence). The V and J ends lost 2 bases and 0 bases respectively, with 12 bases between them.

Many counts were recorded for this clonotype. The CDR3 does not end in the conserved phenylalanine or tryptophan, so this is likely a read error. The chain carries TRBV6-1 and TRBJ1-1; D may be TRBD1 (6 bases). CDR3 size: 13 residues. V lost 8 bases, J lost 5 bases, and 15 bases lay in between. The germline CDR1 and CDR2 sequences are MNHNS and SASEGT. The CDR3 sequence: CASLGWGRTEAFL. CDR3 bases: TGTGCCAGCCTGGGATGGGGGCGGACTGAAGCTTTCCTT.

This clonotype was detected a few times. The gene calls are TRBV19 and TRBJ2-6, with D hard to call. With 2 bases removed from V and 2 bases from J, the gap between germline ends came to 1 base. Germline values: CDR1 LNHDA, CDR2 SQIVND (reference sequence). This CDR3 contains 13 residues. CDR3 protein: CASSIPGANVLTF. In DNA form, the CDR3 reads TGTGCCAGTAGTATACCTGGGGCCAACGTCCTGACTTTC.

This rearrangement joins TRBV4-2 to TRBJ2-2; 9 bases agree with TRBD2. Germline CDR1 and CDR2: LGHNA and YNFKEQ. This CDR3 spans 17 amino acids. The trim removed 1 base at V and 5 bases at J, leaving 8 bases unmatched. CDR3 protein: CASSQVLAGLSTGELFF. The CDR3 DNA reads as TGTGCCAGCAGCCAAGTTCTAGCGGGGTTATCTACCGGGGAGCTGTTTTTT.

This chain links TRBV4-1 with TRBJ1-1; D gene uncertain. The CDR3 consists of 12 residues. The V gene's germline CDR1 is MGHRA and CDR2 YSYEKL. V was clipped by 10 bases and J by 11 bases, with 20 bases between them. The CDR3 DNA follows: TGCGCCATTATTACTCCCCAAGCGGAGGCTTTCTTT. Protein: CAIITPQAEAFF.

The chain carries TRBV19 and TRBJ2-3, with D unresolved. V shed 5 bases and J shed 3 bases, with 9 bases lying between them. The CDR3 has 13 residues. Germline values: CDR1 LNHDA, CDR2 SQIVND (reference sequence). For the CDR3, the DNA is TGTGCCAGTAGTTACAGCGTTACAGATACGCAGTATTTT. It translates to CASSYSVTDTQYF.

This clonotype was seen at least ten times. The V gene is TRBV6-1, the J gene TRBJ1-2, with 9 nucleotides matching TRBD1. The V gene's germline CDR1 is MNHNS and CDR2 SASEGT. The CDR3 extends over 15 amino acids. The trim removed 5 bases at V and 7 bases at J, leaving 11 bases unmatched. CDR3 protein: CASSHNGDRAGGYTF. The CDR3 DNA reads as TGTGCCAGCAGTCACAACGGGGACAGGGCTGGTGGCTACACCTTC.

Many counts were recorded for this clonotype. V is TRBV27 and J is TRBJ2-1, with TRBD2 matching 9 bases. Germline V gene lookup returns CDR1 MNHEY and CDR2 SMNVEV (reference sequence). After removal of 2 bases from V and 0 bases from J, the junction contained 5 bases not matched to a gene. This CDR3 is 17 amino acids long. DNA for the CDR3: TGTGCCAGCAGTTTAGGCGGGAGGGCCTTCTCCTACAATGAGCAGTTCTTC. Its protein product is CASSLGGRAFSYNEQFF.

This clonotype was seen ten or more times. The rearrangement links TRBV28 to TRBJ1-4; D perhaps matches TRBD1 (5 bases). The CDR3 is made up of 14 amino acids. V lost 7 bases and J 8 bases, leaving 17 bases between the germline ends. Germline CDR1 and CDR2: MDHEN and SYDVKM. DNA of the CDR3: TGTGCCAGCACTAGGGGTGACCAGGAGGAAAAACTGTTTTTT. It yields the protein CASTRGDQEEKLFF.

This clonotype showed up many times. This chain joins TRBV27 and TRBJ2-1; D possibly corresponds to TRBD2 (6 bases). Per the germline V gene, CDR1 is MNHEY and CDR2 is SMNVEV (reference sequence). Trimming took off 1 base at V and 3 bases at J, with 13 bases between the two ends. This CDR3 comprises 16 residues. This CDR3 is CASSLFRGINYNEQFF. The CDR3, as DNA: TGTGCCAGCAGTTTATTCCGCGGGATAAACTACAATGAGCAGTTCTTC.

This clonotype was counted a few times. The gene calls are TRBV7-9 and TRBJ2-7; 7 nucleotides align to TRBD2. Trimming cost V 6 bases and J 6 bases; bases outside gene matches: 14. This CDR3 has 15 amino acids. Germline V gene lookup returns CDR1 SEHNR and CDR2 FQNEAQ (reference sequence). CDR3 region: CASSPRSGVPPEQYF. As DNA, the CDR3 is TGTGCCAGCAGTCCGCGCAGCGGGGTCCCCCCCGAGCAGTACTTC. The whole variable domain, filled in from reference TRBV7-9 and TRBJ2-7, reads DTGVSQNPRHKITKRGQNVTFRCDPISEHNRLYWYRQTLGQGPEFLTYFQNEAQLEKSRLLSDRFSAERPKGSFSTLEIQRTEQGDSAMYLCASSPRSGVPPEQYFGPGTRLTVT.

This clonotype was seen at least ten times. The chain recombines TRBV4-2 with TRBJ2-3; 13 nucleotides agree with TRBD2. Trimming took 1 base from V and 5 from J; bases not matched to a gene: 9. This CDR3 is 18 amino acids long. Germline V gene data show CDR1 as LGHNA and CDR2 as YNFKEQ. The DNA of the CDR3 is TGTGCCAGCAGCCAAGCTACTAGCGGGGGGGCAGGTTTAGATACGCAGTATTTT. Translated: CASSQATSGGAGLDTQYF.

This clonotype was counted only a few times. The chain carries TRBV10-3 and TRBJ2-5, with 10 bases lining up with TRBD1. CDR3 size: 13 residues. Looked up from germline, CDR1 is ENHRY and CDR2 is SYGVKD. V trimming: 8 bases; J trimming: 3 bases; junction bases outside the gene matches: 3. CDR3 in amino acids: CAIRDRGKETQYF. CDR3 in DNA: TGTGCCATCCGGGACAGGGGAAAAGAGACCCAGTACTTC.

The table lists this clonotype with many counts. The V and J genes are TRBV12-3 or TRBV12-4 and TRBJ1-3; D not certain. The ends were cut back, 8 bases at V and 0 bases at J, with 20 bases in the middle. The CDR3 length is 17 residues. The DNA for the CDR3 is TGTGCCAGCGTCTTCGGTCTGGTTCCGGACTCTGGAAACACCATATATTTT. It encodes CASVFGLVPDSGNTIYF.

This chain connects TRBV9 to TRBJ2-7; 7 positions agree with TRBD1. The CDR3 has 12 residues. Germline V lookup: CDR1 SGDLS, CDR2 YYNGEE. V shed 4 bases, J shed 4 bases, and the junction held 2 bases outside the gene matches. CDR3 region: CASSKGQYEQYF. The CDR3 DNA reads as TGTGCCAGCAGCAAGGGACAGTACGAGCAGTACTTC.

This clonotype was recorded a few times. The V and J genes are TRBV6-1 and TRBJ2-6, with 8 bases matching TRBD1. This CDR3 is 17 amino acids long. The germline V gene has CDR1 MNHNS and CDR2 SASEGT. V lost 5 bases and J lost 0; bases outside the gene matches: 6. DNA of the CDR3: TGTGCCAGCAGTAGACAGGGGTGGACCTCTGGGGCCAACGTCCTGACTTTC. Translated, it gives CASSRQGWTSGANVLTF.

Points on this clonotype: This may stem from a read error, because a much larger clone lies one nucleotide away. CDR3 protein: CASSSTSGKETQYF. Here the CDR3 DNA reads TGTGCCAGCAGCTCGACTAGCGGGAAAGAGACCCAGTACTTC. The rearrangement links TRBV13 to TRBJ2-5; 11 nucleotides line up with TRBD2. CDR3 length: 14 amino acids. CDR1 and CDR2 (germline): PRHDT, FYEKMQ (reference sequence). Trimming removed 4 bases from V and 3 bases from J; junction bases left unmatched: 1.

This clonotype was detected many times. This rearrangement joins TRBV20-1 to TRBJ2-7, with 9 nucleotides matching TRBD2. In germline, CDR1 is DFQATT, CDR2 SNEGSKA (reference sequence). The V segment lost 1 base and the J segment 4 bases; nucleotides outside the gene matches: 5. The CDR3 covers 14 residues. CDR3 in DNA: TGCAGTGCTAGAGTGGGAGCGGGGGGATACGAGCAGTACTTC. Translation: CSARVGAGGYEQYF.

This clonotype was counted ten times or more. The chain recombines TRBV12-3 or TRBV12-4 with TRBJ1-6; maybe TRBD1 (5 bases). The ends were cut back, 1 base at V and 7 bases at J, with 20 bases in the middle. CDR3 length: 18 amino acids. The CDR3 sequence is CASSLGTGRRDWNSPLHF. The CDR3 region has the DNA TGTGCCAGCAGTTTAGGAACGGGACGTAGAGATTGGAATTCACCCCTCCACTTT.

In its sample, this clonotype was seen a few times. CDR3 bases: TGTGCCAGCAGTCCCACTAGCGGGGGGTGGAATGAGCAGTTCTTC. Its translation: CASSPTSGGWNEQFF. J is TRBJ2-1 and V is TRBV7-9, with TRBD2 matching over 12 bases. The CDR3 totals 15 residues. Germline assignment: CDR1 SEHNR and CDR2 FQNEAQ (reference sequence). The V segment lost 6 bases and the J segment 7 bases; nucleotides outside the gene matches: 7.